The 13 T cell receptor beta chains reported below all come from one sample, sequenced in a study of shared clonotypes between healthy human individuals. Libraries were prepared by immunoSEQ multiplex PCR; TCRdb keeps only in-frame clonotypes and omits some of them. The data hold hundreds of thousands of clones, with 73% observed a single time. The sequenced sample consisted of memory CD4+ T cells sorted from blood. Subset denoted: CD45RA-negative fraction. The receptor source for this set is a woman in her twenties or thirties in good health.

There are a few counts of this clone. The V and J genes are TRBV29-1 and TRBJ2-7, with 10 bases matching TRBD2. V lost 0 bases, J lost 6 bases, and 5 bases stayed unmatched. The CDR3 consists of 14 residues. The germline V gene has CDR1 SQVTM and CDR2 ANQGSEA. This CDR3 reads CSVEEPAGGPEQYF. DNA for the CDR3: TGCAGCGTTGAAGAGCCAGCGGGAGGGCCCGAGCAGTACTTC.

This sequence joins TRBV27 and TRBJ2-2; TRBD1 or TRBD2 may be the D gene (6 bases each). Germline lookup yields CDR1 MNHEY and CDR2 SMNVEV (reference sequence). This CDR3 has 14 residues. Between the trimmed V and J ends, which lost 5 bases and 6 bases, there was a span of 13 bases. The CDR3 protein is CASSDRGPAGELFF. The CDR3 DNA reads TGTGCCAGCAGTGACCGGGGGCCAGCCGGGGAGCTGTTTTTT.

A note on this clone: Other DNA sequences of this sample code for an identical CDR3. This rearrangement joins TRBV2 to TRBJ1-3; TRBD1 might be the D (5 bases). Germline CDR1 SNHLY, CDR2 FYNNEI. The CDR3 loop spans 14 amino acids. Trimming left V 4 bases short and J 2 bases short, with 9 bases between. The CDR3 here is CASSGGRAGNTIYF. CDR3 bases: TGTGCCAGCAGTGGGGGCAGGGCTGGAAACACCATATATTTT.

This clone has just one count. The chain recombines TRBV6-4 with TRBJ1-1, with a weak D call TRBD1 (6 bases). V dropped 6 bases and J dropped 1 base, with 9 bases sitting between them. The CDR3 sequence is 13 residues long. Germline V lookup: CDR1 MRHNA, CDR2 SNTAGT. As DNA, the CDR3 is TGTGCCAGCAGCGACAGGAGGAACACTGAAGCTTTCTTT. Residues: CASSDRRNTEAFF.

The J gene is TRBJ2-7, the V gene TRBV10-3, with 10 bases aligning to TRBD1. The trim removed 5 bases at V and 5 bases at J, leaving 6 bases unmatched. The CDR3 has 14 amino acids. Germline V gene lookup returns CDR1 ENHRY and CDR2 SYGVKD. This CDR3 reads CAISRTGGTHEQYF. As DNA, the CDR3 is TGTGCCATCAGTCGGACAGGGGGTACGCACGAGCAGTACTTC.

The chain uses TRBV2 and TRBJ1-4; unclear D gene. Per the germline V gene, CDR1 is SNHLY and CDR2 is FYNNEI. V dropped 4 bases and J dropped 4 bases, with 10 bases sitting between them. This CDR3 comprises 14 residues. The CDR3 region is CASSGMGLNEKLFF. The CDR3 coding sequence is TGTGCCAGCAGTGGAATGGGCCTTAATGAAAAACTGTTTTTT. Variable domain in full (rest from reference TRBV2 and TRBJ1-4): EPEVTQTPSHQVTQMGQEVILRCVPISNHLYFYWYRQILGQKVEFLVSFYNNEISEKSEIFDDQFSVERPDGSNFTLKIRSTKLEDSAMYFCASSGMGLNEKLFFGSGTQLSVL.

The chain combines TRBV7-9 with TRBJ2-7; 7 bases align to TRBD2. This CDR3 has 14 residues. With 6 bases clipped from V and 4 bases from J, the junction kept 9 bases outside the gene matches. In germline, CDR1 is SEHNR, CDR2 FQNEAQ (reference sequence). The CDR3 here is CASSSSSGKYEQYF. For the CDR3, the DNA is TGTGCCAGCAGTTCTTCCAGCGGGAAATACGAGCAGTACTTC.

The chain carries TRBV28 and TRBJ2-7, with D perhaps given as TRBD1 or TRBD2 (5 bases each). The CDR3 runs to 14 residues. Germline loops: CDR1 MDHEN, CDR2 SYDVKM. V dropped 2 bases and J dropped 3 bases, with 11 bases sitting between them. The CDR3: CASSLHGARYEQYF. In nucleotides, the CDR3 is TGTGCCAGCAGTTTACACGGGGCGCGCTACGAGCAGTACTTC.

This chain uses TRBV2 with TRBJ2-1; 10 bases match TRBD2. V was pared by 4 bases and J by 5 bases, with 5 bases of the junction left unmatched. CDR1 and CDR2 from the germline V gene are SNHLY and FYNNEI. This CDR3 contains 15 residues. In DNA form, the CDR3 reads TGTGCCAGCAGTGCGAGCGGGAGGGCCGACAATGAGCAGTTCTTC. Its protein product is CASSASGRADNEQFF.

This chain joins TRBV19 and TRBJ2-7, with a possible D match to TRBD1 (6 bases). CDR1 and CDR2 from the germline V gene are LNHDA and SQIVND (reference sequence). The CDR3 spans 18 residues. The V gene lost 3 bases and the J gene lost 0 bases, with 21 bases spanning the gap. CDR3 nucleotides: TGTGCCAGTAGTATTCGGTCGCGAGGGACACCAAGCTCCTACGAGCAGTACTTC. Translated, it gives CASSIRSRGTPSSYEQYF.

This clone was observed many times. The CDR3 bases are TGTGCCAGCAGTTTAACGGCAGGGAGGGACACTGAAGCTTTCTTT. Amino acids: CASSLTAGRDTEAFF. The chain joins TRBV27 to TRBJ1-1, with TRBD1 as a possible D gene (5 bases). V was pared by 2 bases and J by 3 bases, with 13 bases between. The CDR3 consists of 15 residues. CDR1 is MNHEY and CDR2 is SMNVEV in the germline V gene (reference sequence).

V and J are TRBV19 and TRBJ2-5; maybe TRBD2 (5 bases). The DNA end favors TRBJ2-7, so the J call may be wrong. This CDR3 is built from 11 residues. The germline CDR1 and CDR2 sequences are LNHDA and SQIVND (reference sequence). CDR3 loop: CASIGLYEQYF. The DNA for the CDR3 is TGTGCCAGCATAGGACTGTACGAGCAGTACTTC.

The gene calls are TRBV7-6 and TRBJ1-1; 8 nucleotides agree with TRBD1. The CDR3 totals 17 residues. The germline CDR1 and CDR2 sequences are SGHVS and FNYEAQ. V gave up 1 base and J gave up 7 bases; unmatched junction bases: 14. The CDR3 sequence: CASSLVGSGQGRDEAFF. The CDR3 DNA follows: TGTGCCAGCAGCTTAGTAGGTAGCGGACAGGGACGAGATGAAGCTTTCTTT. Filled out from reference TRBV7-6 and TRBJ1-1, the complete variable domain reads GAGVSQSPRYKVTKRGQDVALRCDPISGHVSLYWYRQALGQGPEFLTYFNYEAQQDKSGLPNDRFSAERPEGSISTLTIQRTEQRDSAMYRCASSLVGSGQGRDEAFFGQGTRLTVV.